This section outlines one TCR beta chain sequence together with its context. This record comes from a study of control samples from healthy donors and cancer patients. The repertoire was sequenced with immunoSEQ multiplex PCR; TCRdb's copy has only in-frame clones and lacks some. The sample lists about 51,000 clones, approximately 91% occurring once. With V trimmed by 3 bases and J by 4 bases, 6 bases remained unmatched. Germline loops: CDR1 MDHEN, CDR2 SYDVKM. This CDR3 is built from 16 residues. Sequenced input: PBMCs. The V gene is TRBV28, the J gene TRBJ2-7; 13 positions match TRBD2. The clonotype originates from a middle-aged man with head and neck cancer. The CDR3 nucleotides are TGTGCCAGCAGTTTCTCGACTAGCGGGAGGAGTTACGAGCAGTACTTC. Its protein product is CASSFSTSGRSYEQYF. The whole variable domain, remainder taken from reference TRBV28 and TRBJ2-7, is DVKVTQSSRYLVKRTGEKVFLECVQDMDHENMFWYRQDPGLGLRLIYFSYDVKMKEKGDIPEGYSVSREKKERFSLILESASTNQTSMYLCASSFSTSGRSYEQYFGPGTRLTVT.